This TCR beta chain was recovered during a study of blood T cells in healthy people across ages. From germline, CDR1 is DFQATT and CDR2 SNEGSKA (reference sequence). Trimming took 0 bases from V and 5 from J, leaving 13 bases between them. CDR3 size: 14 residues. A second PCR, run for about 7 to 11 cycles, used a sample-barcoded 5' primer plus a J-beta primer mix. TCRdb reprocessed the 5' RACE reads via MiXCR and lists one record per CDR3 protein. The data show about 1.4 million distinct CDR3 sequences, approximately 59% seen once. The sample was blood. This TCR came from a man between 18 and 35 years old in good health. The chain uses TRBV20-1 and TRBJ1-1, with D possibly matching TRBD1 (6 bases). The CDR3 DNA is TGCAGTGCTAGAGATGGAACAGGGCGAACTGAAGCTTTCTTT. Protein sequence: CSARDGTGRTEAFF.